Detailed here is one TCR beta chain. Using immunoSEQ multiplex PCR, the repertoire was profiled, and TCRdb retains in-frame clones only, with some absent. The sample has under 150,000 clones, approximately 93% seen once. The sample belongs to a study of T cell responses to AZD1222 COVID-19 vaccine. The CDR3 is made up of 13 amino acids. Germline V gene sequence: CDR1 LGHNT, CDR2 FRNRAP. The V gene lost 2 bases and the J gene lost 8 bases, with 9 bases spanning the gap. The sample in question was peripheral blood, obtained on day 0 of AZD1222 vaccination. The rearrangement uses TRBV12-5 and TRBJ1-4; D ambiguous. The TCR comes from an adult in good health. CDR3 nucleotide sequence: TGTGCTAGTGGTTTGACCTCCGGGGAAAAACTGTTTTTT. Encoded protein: CASGLTSGEKLFF.